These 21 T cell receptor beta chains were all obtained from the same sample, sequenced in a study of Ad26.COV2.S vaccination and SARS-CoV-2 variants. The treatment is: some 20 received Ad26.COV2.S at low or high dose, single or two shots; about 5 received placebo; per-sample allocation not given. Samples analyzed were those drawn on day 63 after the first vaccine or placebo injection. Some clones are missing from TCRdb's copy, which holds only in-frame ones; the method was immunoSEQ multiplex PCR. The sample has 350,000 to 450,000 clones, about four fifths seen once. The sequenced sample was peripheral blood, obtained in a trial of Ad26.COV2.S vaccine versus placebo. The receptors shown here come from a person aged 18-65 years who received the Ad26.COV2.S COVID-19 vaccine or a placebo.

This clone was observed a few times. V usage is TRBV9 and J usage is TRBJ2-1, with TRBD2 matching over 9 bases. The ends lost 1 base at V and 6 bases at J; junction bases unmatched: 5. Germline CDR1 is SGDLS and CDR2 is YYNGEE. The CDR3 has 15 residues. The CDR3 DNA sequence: TGTGCCAGCAGCGTATTAGCGGGGGTGGCCAATGAGCAGTTCTTC. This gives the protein CASSVLAGVANEQFF.

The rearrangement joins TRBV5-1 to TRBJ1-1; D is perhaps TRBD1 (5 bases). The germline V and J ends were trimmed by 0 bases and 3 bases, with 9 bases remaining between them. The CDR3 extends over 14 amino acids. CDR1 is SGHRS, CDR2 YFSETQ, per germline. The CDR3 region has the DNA TGCGCCAGCAGCTTGGCGGTGGGGGACACTGAAGCTTTCTTT. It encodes CASSLAVGDTEAFF. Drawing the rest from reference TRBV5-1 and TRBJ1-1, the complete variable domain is KAGVTQTPRYLIKTRGQQVTLSCSPISGHRSVSWYQQTPGQGLQFLFEYFSETQRNKGNFPGRFSGRQFSNSRSEMNVSTLELGDSALYLCASSLAVGDTEAFFGQGTRLTVV.

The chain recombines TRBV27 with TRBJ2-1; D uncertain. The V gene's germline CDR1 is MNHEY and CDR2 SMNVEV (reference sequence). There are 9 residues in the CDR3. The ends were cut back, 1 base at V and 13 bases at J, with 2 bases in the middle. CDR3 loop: CASSLLQFF. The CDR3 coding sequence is TGTGCCAGCAGTTTATTACAGTTCTTC.

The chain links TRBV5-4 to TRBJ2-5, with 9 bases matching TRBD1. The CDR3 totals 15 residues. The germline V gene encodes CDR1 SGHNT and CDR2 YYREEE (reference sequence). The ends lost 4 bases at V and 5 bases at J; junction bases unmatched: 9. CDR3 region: CASSLPGQGGETQYF. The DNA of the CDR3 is TGTGCCAGCAGCCTACCGGGACAGGGAGGCGAGACCCAGTACTTC.

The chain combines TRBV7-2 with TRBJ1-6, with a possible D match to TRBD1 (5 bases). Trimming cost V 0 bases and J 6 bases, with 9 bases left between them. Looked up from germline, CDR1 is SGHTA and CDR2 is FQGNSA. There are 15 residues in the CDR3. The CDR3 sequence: CASSLAGRGNSPLHF. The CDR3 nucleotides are TGTGCCAGCAGCTTAGCGGGGCGGGGTAATTCACCCCTCCACTTT.

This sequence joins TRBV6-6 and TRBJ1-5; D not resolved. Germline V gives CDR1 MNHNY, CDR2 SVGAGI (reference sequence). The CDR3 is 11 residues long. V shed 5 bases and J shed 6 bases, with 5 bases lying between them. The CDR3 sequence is CASSVSQPQHF. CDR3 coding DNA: TGTGCCAGCAGTGTAAGTCAGCCCCAGCATTTT.

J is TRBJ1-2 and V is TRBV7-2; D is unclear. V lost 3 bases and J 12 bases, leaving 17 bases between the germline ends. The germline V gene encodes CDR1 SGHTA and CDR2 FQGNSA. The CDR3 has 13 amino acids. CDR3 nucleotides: TGTGCCAGCAGCTTGTCTGGTGGGGTTTGGCACACCTTC. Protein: CASSLSGGVWHTF.

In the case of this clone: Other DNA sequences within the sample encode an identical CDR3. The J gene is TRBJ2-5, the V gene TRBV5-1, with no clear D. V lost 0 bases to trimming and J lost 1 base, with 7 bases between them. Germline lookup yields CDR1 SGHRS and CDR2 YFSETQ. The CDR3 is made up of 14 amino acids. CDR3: CASSLDSVQETQYF. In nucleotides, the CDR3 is TGCGCCAGCAGCTTGGACTCAGTCCAAGAGACCCAGTACTTC. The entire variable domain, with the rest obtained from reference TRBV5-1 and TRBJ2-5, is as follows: KAGVTQTPRYLIKTRGQQVTLSCSPISGHRSVSWYQQTPGQGLQFLFEYFSETQRNKGNFPGRFSGRQFSNSRSEMNVSTLELGDSALYLCASSLDSVQETQYFGPGTRLLVL.

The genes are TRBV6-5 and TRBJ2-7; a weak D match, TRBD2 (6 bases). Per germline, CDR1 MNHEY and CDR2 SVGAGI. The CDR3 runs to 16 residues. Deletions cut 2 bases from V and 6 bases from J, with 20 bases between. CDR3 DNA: TGTGCCAGCAGTTACCCTCTAGCGCCGTCCTATAGCGAGCAGTACTTC. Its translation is CASSYPLAPSYSEQYF.

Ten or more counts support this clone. CDR3 sequence (DNA): TGTGCCAGCAGCGTTCAGGTAGAGGTCACTGAAGCTTTCTTT. It yields the protein CASSVQVEVTEAFF. This rearrangement joins TRBV9 to TRBJ1-1; D uncertain. From germline, CDR1 is SGDLS and CDR2 YYNGEE. This CDR3 spans 14 amino acids. The V and J ends lost 2 bases and 4 bases respectively, with 12 bases between them. Combining the CDR3 with reference TRBV9 and TRBJ1-1 gives the whole variable domain DSGVTQTPKHLITATGQRVTLRCSPRSGDLSVYWYQQSLDQGLQFLIQYYNGEERAKGNILERFSAQQFPDLHSELNLSSLELGDSALYFCASSVQVEVTEAFFGQGTRLTVV.

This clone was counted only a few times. The CDR3 spells CASSPLQGFGNTIYF. In DNA form, the CDR3 reads TGTGCCAGTAGCCCCCTACAGGGATTTGGAAACACCATATATTTT. The chain employs TRBV19 and TRBJ1-3, with a weak D call TRBD1 (6 bases). This CDR3 spans 15 amino acids. V lost 6 bases, J lost 3 bases, and 15 bases lay in between. Germline CDR1 and CDR2: LNHDA and SQIVND (reference sequence).

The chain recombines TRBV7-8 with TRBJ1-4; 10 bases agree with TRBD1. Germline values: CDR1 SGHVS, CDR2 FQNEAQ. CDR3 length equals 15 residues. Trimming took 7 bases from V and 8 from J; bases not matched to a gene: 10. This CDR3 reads CASTMRGTGVEKLFF. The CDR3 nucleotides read TGTGCCAGCACCATGAGGGGGACAGGGGTCGAAAAACTGTTTTTT.

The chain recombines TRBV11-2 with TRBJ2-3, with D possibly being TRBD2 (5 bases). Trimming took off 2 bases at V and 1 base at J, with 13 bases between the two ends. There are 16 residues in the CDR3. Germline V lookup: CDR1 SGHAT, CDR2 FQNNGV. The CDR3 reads CASSLRASYGTDTQYF. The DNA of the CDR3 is TGTGCCAGCAGCTTAAGGGCTAGCTACGGCACAGATACGCAGTATTTT.

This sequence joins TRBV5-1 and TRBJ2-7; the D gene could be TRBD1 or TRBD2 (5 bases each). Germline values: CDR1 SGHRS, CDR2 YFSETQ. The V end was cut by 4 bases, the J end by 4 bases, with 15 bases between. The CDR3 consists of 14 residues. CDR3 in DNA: TGCGCCAGCAGCCCCACCGGGACCCCATACGAGCAGTACTTC. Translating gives CASSPTGTPYEQYF. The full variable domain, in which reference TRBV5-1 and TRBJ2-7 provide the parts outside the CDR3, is KAGVTQTPRYLIKTRGQQVTLSCSPISGHRSVSWYQQTPGQGLQFLFEYFSETQRNKGNFPGRFSGRQFSNSRSEMNVSTLELGDSALYLCASSPTGTPYEQYFGPGTRLTVT.

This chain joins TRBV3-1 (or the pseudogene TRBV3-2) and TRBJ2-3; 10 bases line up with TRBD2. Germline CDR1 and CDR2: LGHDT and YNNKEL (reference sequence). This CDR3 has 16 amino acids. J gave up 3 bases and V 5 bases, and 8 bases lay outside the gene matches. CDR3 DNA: TGTGCCAGCAGCTTTCTAGCGGGAGTTTGGACAGATACGCAGTATTTT. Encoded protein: CASSFLAGVWTDTQYF.

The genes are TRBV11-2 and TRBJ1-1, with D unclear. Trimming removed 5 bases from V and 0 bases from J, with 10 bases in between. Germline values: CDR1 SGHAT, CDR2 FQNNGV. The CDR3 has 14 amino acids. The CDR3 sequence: CASSPRGVNTEAFF. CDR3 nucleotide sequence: TGTGCCAGCAGCCCCCGCGGAGTGAACACTGAAGCTTTCTTT.

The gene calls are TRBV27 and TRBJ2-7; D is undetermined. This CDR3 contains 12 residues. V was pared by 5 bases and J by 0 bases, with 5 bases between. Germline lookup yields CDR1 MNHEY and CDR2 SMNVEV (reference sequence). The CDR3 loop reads CASSDRSYEQYF. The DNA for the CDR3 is TGTGCCAGCAGTGACCGCTCCTACGAGCAGTACTTC.

The CDR3 DNA follows: TGTGCTAGTGGGGAAAAGGGGGACACTGAAGCTTTCTTT. Its translation is CASGEKGDTEAFF. The rearrangement uses TRBV12-5 and TRBJ1-1, with TRBD1 as a possible D gene (6 bases). V was pared by 6 bases and J by 3 bases, with 11 bases between. Germline V gene lookup returns CDR1 LGHNT and CDR2 FRNRAP. The CDR3 contains 13 residues.

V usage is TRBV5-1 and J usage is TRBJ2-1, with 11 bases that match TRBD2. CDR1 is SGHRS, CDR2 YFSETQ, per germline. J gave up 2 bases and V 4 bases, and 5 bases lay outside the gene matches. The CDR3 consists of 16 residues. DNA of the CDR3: TGCGCCAGCAGCGTCGGACTAGCGGGTGCCTACAATGAGCAGTTCTTC. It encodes CASSVGLAGAYNEQFF.

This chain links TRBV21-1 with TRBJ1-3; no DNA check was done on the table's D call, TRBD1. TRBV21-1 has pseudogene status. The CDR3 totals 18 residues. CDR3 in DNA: TGTGCCAGCAGCATCCGAGCACAGGGCCCGAGCTCTGGAAACACCATATATTTT. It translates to CASSIRAQGPSSGNTIYF.

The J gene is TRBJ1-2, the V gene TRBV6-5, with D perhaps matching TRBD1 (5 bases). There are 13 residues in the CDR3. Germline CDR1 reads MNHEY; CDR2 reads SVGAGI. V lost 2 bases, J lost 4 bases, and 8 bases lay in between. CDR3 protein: CASSYAGAYGYTF. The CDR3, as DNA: TGTGCCAGCAGTTACGCCGGGGCCTATGGCTACACCTTC.